Shown below are 14 T cell receptor beta chains from a single sample sequenced in a study of CD8 T cells in ankylosing spondylitis. General observations from the study: Blood from ankylosing spondylitis patients appeared to carry a characteristic roughly 8-variant TCR beta motif.

TCRdb reprocessed the 5' RACE reads via MiXCR and lists one record per CDR3 protein. The sample carries roughly 440,000 distinct CDR3 sequences, approximately 17% recorded once. The antigens these receptors bind are not known. Sequencing was carried out using blood, either unsorted or a sorted T cell fraction (not recorded which). All receptors derive from a male donor with ankylosing spondylitis.

This clonotype was seen a handful of times. This sequence joins TRBV7-2 and TRBJ2-5; possible D gene TRBD1, 6 bases. V lost 6 bases and J 4 bases, leaving 12 bases between the germline ends. Germline V gives CDR1 SGHTA, CDR2 FQGNSA. The CDR3 has 13 amino acids. The CDR3 sequence: CASSSQGGETQYF. The CDR3 DNA follows: TGTGCCAGCAGTTCACAGGGTGGAGAGACCCAGTACTTC.

The chain recombines TRBV20-1 with TRBJ2-1, with no clear D. The germline V and J ends were trimmed by 0 bases and 4 bases, with 13 bases remaining between them. Per the germline V gene, CDR1 is DFQATT and CDR2 is SNEGSKA (reference sequence). CDR3 size: 15 residues. The CDR3 bases are TGCAGTGCTAGAGATAGGGTGACGCGGTACAATGAGCAGTTCTTC. It codes for CSARDRVTRYNEQFF.

This clonotype was seen a handful of times. The V call is TRBV12-3 or TRBV12-4, the J call TRBJ2-4; 9 bases match TRBD2. J lost 8 bases, V lost 1 base, and 6 bases had no gene match. This CDR3 is built from 15 residues. DNA of the CDR3: TGTGCCAGCAGTTTAGATGGGCGGGAGGGAGACATTCAGTACTTC. Protein: CASSLDGREGDIQYF.

The table lists this clonotype with a few counts. The chain recombines TRBV5-1 with TRBJ2-5, with TRBD2 matching over 7 bases. The CDR3 loop spans 17 amino acids. V was clipped by 4 bases and J by 2 bases; unmatched bases: 14. Germline V gene sequence: CDR1 SGHRS, CDR2 YFSETQ. CDR3 nucleotide sequence: TGCGCCAGCAGCCCGGGGGTTCCTAGCGGCGGGCAAGAGACCCAGTACTTC. Protein product: CASSPGVPSGGQETQYF.

V usage is TRBV29-1 and J usage is TRBJ2-5; 9 bases map to TRBD1. The CDR3 runs to 13 residues. The germline V gene has CDR1 SQVTM and CDR2 ANQGSEA. The V gene end was trimmed by 4 bases and the J gene end by 4 bases; junction bases not matched to a gene: 4. CDR3 bases: TGCAGCGTTGTACAGGGGGCTACAGAGACCCAGTACTTC. As protein: CSVVQGATETQYF.

This chain connects TRBV20-1 to TRBJ2-1; TRBD2 matches at 7 bases. The CDR3 sequence is 12 residues long. In germline, CDR1 is DFQATT, CDR2 SNEGSKA (reference sequence). V trimming: 8 bases; J trimming: 6 bases; junction bases outside the gene matches: 7. This CDR3 is CSYRDYLNEQFF. CDR3 coding DNA: TGCAGTTACCGGGACTACCTCAATGAGCAGTTCTTC.

The CDR3 loop reads CASGRASGELFF. The CDR3 bases are TGTGCCAGCGGCAGGGCGTCCGGGGAGCTGTTTTTT. The chain links TRBV3-1 to TRBJ2-2, with D tentatively TRBD1 (5 bases). Trimming pared 8 bases from V and 6 bases from J, leaving 10 bases between. The CDR3 is made up of 12 amino acids. The germline gives CDR1 LGHDT, CDR2 YNNKEL (reference sequence).

The CDR3 here is CASGQGWGGYTF. CDR3 coding DNA: TGTGCCAGCGGACAGGGATGGGGTGGCTACACCTTC. The chain carries TRBV3-1 and TRBJ1-2; 8 bases align to TRBD1. Germline loops: CDR1 LGHDT, CDR2 YNNKEL (reference sequence). Trimming at V came to 8 bases and at J to 7 bases, leaving 6 bases not matched to a gene. CDR3 size: 12 residues.

The V gene is TRBV2, the J gene TRBJ1-1, with 7 bases aligning to TRBD1. This CDR3 has 16 amino acids. Germline V gene data show CDR1 as SNHLY and CDR2 as FYNNEI. V trimming: 7 bases; J trimming: 2 bases; junction bases outside the gene matches: 13. The CDR3 nucleotides read TGTGCCAGCAAGCCCCTAAGGACAGGCTTAAACACTGAAGCTTTCTTT. Translation gives CASKPLRTGLNTEAFF.

This chain links TRBV6-1 with TRBJ1-6, with TRBD1 identical over 8 bases. The V gene end was trimmed by 6 bases and the J gene end by 5 bases; junction bases not matched to a gene: 18. CDR1 MNHNS and CDR2 SASEGT come from the germline V gene. The CDR3 sequence is 19 residues long. Here the CDR3 reads CASRLTGGNPYLHNSPLHF. In nucleotides, the CDR3 is TGTGCCAGCAGACTTACAGGGGGGAACCCCTACCTACATAATTCACCCCTCCACTTT.

This clonotype has more than one count but fewer than ten. The chain is built from TRBV11-2 and TRBJ2-2, with D perhaps being TRBD1 or TRBD2 (6 bases each). There are 15 residues in the CDR3. Trimming stripped 3 bases from V and 6 bases from J, with 14 bases between. Germline values: CDR1 SGHAT, CDR2 FQNNGV. Here the CDR3 DNA reads TGTGCCAGCAGCTTTCTTGGGGGGCTGGCCGGGGAGCTGTTTTTT. It specifies CASSFLGGLAGELFF.

The chain joins TRBV5-1 to TRBJ1-3; D perhaps matches TRBD1 (5 bases). The CDR3 contains 16 residues. Germline V CDR1 and CDR2: SGHRS, YFSETQ. The V end was cut by 4 bases, the J end by 2 bases, with 16 bases between. For the CDR3, the DNA is TGCGCCAGCAGCGGCGGGCTCGGGGGTGCTGGAAACACCATATATTTT. This translates into CASSGGLGGAGNTIYF.

The rearrangement links TRBV11-2 to TRBJ2-3, with 8 bases lining up with TRBD2. CDR3 length: 15 amino acids. V was clipped by 0 bases and J by 2 bases; unmatched bases: 1. Germline values: CDR1 SGHAT, CDR2 FQNNGV. CDR3: CASSLDGGATDTQYF. The CDR3 region has the DNA TGTGCCAGCAGCTTAGACGGGGGGGCCACAGATACGCAGTATTTT.

This clonotype was detected only a few times. The chain links TRBV19 to TRBJ2-5; the D gene is possibly TRBD1 (5 bases). Trimming shortened V by 3 bases and J by 4 bases, and 6 bases separated the two germline ends. This CDR3 spans 12 amino acids. Germline V gene data show CDR1 as LNHDA and CDR2 as SQIVND (reference sequence). For the CDR3, the DNA is TGTGCCAGTAGTATCCAGGGAGAGACCCAGTACTTC. It translates to CASSIQGETQYF. The full variable domain, in which reference TRBV19 and TRBJ2-5 provide the parts outside the CDR3, is DGGITQSPKYLFRKEGQNVTLSCEQNLNHDAMYWYRQDPGQGLRLIYYSQIVNDFQKGDIAEGYSVSREKKESFPLTVTSAQKNPTAFYLCASSIQGETQYFGPGTRLLVL.